Sequencing of this T cell receptor beta chain was carried out in a study of regulatory T cells in long-lasting Graves disease. Whole-study results and caveats: Favored usage of TRBV28, TRBJ1-2 and TRBJ2-5 was recorded in persistent disease.

The time point: persistent/refractory GD, antithyroid drugs over 5 years with positive TRAb. RNA isolated from PBMCs was used to make the TCR library. Comments on this clonotype: Its cognate antigen is unknown.

Arm-PCR of CDR3 regions and iRepertoire HTBI primers were the basis on which TCR beta libraries were built. TCRdb re-called the multiplex PCR reads through MiXCR, storing one row per CDR3 protein. This table has 300,000 to 350,000 distinct CDR3 sequences, 15% to 20% appearing once. V shed 0 bases and J 1 base; nucleotides not matched to a gene: 7. This CDR3 is 18 amino acids long. Germline lookup yields CDR1 SGHDN and CDR2 FVKESK. The rearrangement links TRBV14 to TRBJ2-7; the match to TRBD2 covers 12 bases. Here the sequenced sample was peripheral blood mononuclear cells (PBMCs), taken when the disease was refractory, from a patient treated with antithyroid drugs. The origin of this receptor is a female donor with Graves disease. CDR3 region: CASSQDYYTSGRSYEQYF. The CDR3 DNA reads TGTGCCAGCAGCCAAGACTACTATACTAGCGGGAGGTCCTACGAGCAGTACTTC.